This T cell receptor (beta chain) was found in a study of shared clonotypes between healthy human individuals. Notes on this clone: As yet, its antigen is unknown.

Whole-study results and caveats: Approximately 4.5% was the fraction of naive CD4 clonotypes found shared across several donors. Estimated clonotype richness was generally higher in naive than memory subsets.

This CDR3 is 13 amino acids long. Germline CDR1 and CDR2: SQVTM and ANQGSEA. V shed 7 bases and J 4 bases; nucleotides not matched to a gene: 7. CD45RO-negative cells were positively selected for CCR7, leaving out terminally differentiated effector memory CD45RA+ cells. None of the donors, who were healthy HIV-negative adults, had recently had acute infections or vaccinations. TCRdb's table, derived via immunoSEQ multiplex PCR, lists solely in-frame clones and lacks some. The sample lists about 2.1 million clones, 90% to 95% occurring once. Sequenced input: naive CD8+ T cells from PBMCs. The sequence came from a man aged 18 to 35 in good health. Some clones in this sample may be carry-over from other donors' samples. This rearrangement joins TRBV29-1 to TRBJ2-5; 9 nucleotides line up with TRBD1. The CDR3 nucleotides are TGCAGCGCCCTGACAGGGGGGGGAGAGACCCAGTACTTC. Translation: CSALTGGGETQYF.